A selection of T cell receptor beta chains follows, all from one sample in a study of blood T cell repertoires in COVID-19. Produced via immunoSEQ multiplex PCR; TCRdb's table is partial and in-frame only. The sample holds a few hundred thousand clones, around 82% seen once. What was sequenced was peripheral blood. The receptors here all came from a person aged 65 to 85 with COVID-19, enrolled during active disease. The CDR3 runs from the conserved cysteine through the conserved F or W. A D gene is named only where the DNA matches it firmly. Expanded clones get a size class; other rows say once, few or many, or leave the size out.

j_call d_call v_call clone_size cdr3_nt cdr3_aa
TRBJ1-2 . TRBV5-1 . TGCGCCAGCAGCTTTACAGGAATCTATGGCTACACCTTC CASSFTGIYGYTF
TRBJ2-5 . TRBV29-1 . TGCAGCGTGGTAGGGGGACGGGAGACCCAGTACTTC CSVVGGRETQYF
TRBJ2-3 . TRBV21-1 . TGTGCCAGCAGCGACCGGACTAGCGGCACAGATACGCAGTATTTT CASSDRTSGTDTQYF
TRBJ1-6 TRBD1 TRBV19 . TGTGCCAGTAGTACCCCAGGACAGGGGTATAATTCACCCCTCCACTTT CASSTPGQGYNSPLHF
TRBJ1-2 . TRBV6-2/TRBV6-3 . TGTGCCAGCAGTTACTCGAGGGGGTACTCTAGACAGCCAAGAGTTAACTATGGCTACACCTTC CASSYSRGYSRQPRVNYGYTF
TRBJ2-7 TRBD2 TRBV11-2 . TGTGCCAGCAGCTTAGGAACGGGACTAGCGGGCTACGAGCAGTACTTC CASSLGTGLAGYEQYF
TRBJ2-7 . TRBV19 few TGTGCCACCATGGGCGGGCGCAACTACGAGCAGTACTTC CATMGGRNYEQYF
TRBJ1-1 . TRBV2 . TGTGCCAGCAGTGAAGTGTCAGCTGGAGGGAACACTGAAGCTTTCTTT CASSEVSAGGNTEAFF
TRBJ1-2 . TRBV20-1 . TGCAGTGCAAGTGCAAGTGTTACCAGGAACTATGGCTACACCTTC CSASASVTRNYGYTF
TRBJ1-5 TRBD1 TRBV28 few TGTGCCAGTGGCCCACGGACAGGGAGTACTCAGCCCCAGCATTTT CASGPRTGSTQPQHF
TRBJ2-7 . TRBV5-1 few TGCGCCAGCAGCTTGGGCAGGAACTACGAGCAGTACTTC CASSLGRNYEQYF
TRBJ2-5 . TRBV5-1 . TGCGCCAGCAGCTCACGGGGCGTAGGGGGAAGGGAGACCCAGTACTTC CASSSRGVGGRETQYF
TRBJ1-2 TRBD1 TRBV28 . TGTGCCAGCACCCGGGACAGGGTCTATGGCTACACCTTC CASTRDRVYGYTF
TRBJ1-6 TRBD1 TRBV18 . TGTGCCAGCTCAATAGGACAGGGTTTTAATTCACCCCTCCACTTT CASSIGQGFNSPLHF
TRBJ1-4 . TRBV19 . TGTGCCACCCGGGTCAGGGGAGAGAATGAAAAACTGTTTTTT CATRVRGENEKLFF
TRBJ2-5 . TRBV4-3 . TGCGCCAGCAGCCAAAATTTCGGGCAGGGCCAAGAGACCCAGTACTTC CASSQNFGQGQETQYF
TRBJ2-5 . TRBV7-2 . TGTGCCAGCCGAGACCAGGTGACCCAGTACTTC CASRDQVTQYF
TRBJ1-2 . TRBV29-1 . TGCAGCGTTGACTTTAGTGTCGACAGCTATGGCTACACCTTC CSVDFSVDSYGYTF
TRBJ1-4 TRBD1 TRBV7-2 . TGTGCCAGCAGCTTACAGACAGGGGGAGATGAAAAACTGTTTTTT CASSLQTGGDEKLFF
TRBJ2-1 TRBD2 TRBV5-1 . TGCGCCAGCAGCACGACTAGCGGGGCCCGCTCGGGTGAGCAGTTCTTC CASSTTSGARSGEQFF
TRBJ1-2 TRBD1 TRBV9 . TGTGCCAGCAGCGTACCAATTAAACAGGGGGACGACTATGGCTACACCTTC CASSVPIKQGDDYGYTF
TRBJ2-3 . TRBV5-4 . TGTGCCAGCAGACGGACTAGCACAGATACGCAGTATTTT CASRRTSTDTQYF